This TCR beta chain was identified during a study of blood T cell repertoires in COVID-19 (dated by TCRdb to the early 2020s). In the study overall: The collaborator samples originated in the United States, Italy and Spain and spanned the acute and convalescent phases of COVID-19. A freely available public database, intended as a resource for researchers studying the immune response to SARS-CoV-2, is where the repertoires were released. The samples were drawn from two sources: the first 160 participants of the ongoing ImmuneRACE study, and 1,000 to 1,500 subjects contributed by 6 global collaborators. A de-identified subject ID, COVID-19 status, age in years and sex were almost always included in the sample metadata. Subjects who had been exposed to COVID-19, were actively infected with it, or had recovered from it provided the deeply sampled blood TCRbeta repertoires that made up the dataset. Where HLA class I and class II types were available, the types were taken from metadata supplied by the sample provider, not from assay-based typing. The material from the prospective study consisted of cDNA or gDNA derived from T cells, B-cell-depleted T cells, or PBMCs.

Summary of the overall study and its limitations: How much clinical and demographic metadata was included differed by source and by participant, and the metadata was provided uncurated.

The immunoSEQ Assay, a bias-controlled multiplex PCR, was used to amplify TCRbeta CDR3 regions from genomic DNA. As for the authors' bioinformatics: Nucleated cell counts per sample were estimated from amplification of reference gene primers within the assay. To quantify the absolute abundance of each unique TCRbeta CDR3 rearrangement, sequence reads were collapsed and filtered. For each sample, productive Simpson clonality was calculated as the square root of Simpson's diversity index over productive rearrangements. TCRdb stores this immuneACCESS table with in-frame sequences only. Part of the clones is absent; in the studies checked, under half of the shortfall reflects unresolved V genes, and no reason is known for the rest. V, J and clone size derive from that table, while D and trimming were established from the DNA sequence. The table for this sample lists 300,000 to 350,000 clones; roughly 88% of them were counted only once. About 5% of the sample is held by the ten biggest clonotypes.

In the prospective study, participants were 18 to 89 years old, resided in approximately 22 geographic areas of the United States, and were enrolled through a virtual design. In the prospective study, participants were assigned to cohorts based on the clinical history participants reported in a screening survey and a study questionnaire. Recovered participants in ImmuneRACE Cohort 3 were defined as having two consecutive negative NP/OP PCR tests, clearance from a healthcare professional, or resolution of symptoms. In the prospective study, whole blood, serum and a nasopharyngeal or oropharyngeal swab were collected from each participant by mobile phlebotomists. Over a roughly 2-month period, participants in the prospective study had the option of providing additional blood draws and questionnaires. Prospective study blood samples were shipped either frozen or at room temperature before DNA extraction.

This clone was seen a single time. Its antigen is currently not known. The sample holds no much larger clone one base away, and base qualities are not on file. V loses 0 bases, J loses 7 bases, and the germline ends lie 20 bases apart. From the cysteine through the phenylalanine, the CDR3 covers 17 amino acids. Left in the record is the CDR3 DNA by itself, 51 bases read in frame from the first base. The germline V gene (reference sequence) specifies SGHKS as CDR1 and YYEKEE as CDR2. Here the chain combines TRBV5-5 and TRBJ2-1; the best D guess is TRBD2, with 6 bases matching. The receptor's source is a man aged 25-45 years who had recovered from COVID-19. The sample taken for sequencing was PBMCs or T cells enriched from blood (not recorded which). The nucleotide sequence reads TGTGCCAGCAGCTTGGGGGCTAGCCCAAGGGCGGGGAATGAGCAGTTCTTC. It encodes CASSLGASPRAGNEQFF. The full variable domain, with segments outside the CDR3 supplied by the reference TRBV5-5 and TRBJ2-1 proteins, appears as DAGVTQSPTHLIKTRGQQVTLRCSPISGHKSVSWYQQVLGQGPQFIFQYYEKEERGRGNFPDRFSARQFPNYSSELNVNALLLGDSALYLCASSLGASPRAGNEQFFGPGTRLTVL.